These 32 T cell receptor beta chains came from one sample sequenced in a study of OX40 agonist ivuxolimab in advanced cancers. The repertoire was sequenced with immunoSEQ multiplex PCR; TCRdb's copy has only in-frame clones and lacks some. The sample contains tens of thousands of clones, about 88% of which appear only once. This specimen consisted of CD4+ or CD8+ T cells sorted from blood, obtained in a trial of the OX40 agonist ivuxolimab. Receptors were obtained from an adult with an advanced solid tumor such as melanoma, head and neck, liver or kidney cancer.

This chain joins TRBV5-6 and TRBJ2-7; D is undetermined. V lost 1 base, J lost 2 bases, and 4 bases lay in between. Per the germline V gene, CDR1 is SGHDT and CDR2 is YYEEEE. The CDR3 covers 12 residues. This CDR3 is CASSLPPYEQYF. In nucleotides, the CDR3 is TGTGCCAGCAGCTTGCCCCCCTACGAGCAGTACTTC.

The J gene is TRBJ2-4, the V gene TRBV2, with 8 bases that match TRBD1. Germline CDR1 SNHLY, CDR2 FYNNEI. This CDR3 contains 16 residues. V was clipped by 8 bases and J by 2 bases; unmatched bases: 11. The CDR3: CASLHARTGSKNIQYF. CDR3 sequence (DNA): TGTGCCAGCCTACATGCCCGGACAGGGTCCAAAAACATTCAGTACTTC.

V and J are TRBV4-2 and TRBJ2-5, with TRBD2 as a possible D gene (5 bases). The J call is uncertain, as TRBJ2-7 better fits the DNA end. The germline V gene encodes CDR1 LGHNA and CDR2 YNFKEQ. This CDR3 contains 14 residues. DNA of the CDR3: TGTGCCAGCAGACCCACGGCGGGTCTTAACGAGCAGTACTTC. Translating it yields CASRPTAGLNEQYF.

The chain has TRBV7-9 and TRBJ1-5; D perhaps matches TRBD1 (6 bases). The germline V gene has CDR1 SEHNR and CDR2 FQNEAQ (reference sequence). V was cut by 3 bases and J by 7 bases, with 13 bases left in between. The CDR3 runs to 14 residues. The CDR3: CASSFTAGEQPQHF. The CDR3 region has the DNA TGTGCCAGCAGCTTTACGGCAGGGGAACAGCCCCAGCATTTT.

Points on this clone: An end of the junction does not agree with germline; a read error may underlie this. V is TRBV7-7 and J is TRBJ2-5, with TRBD1 identical over 7 bases. The CDR3 totals 14 residues. Germline V gene lookup returns CDR1 SSHAT and CDR2 FNYEAQ (reference sequence). The CDR3 coding sequence is TGTGCTAGCAGCTTACAGGGGCTGGGGGAGACCCAGTACTTC. This gives the protein CASSLQGLGETQYF.

The chain links TRBV21-1 to TRBJ1-2. TRBV21-1 is a pseudogene segment. CDR3 length: 17 residues. DNA for the CDR3: TGTGCCAGCAGCAAATCCTCGGGAGGATCGAGCTTCTATGGCTACACCTTC. Translating it yields CASSKSSGGSSFYGYTF.

The table lists this clone with a few counts. The chain combines TRBV19 with TRBJ2-7; D call uncertain. CDR3 size: 12 residues. Germline loops: CDR1 LNHDA, CDR2 SQIVND (reference sequence). With 10 bases removed from V and 5 bases from J, the gap between germline ends came to 15 bases. The DNA for the CDR3 is TGTGCCACCTCGCGGAGTTCCCACGAGCAGTACTTC. Residues: CATSRSSHEQYF.

The gene calls are TRBV7-9 and TRBJ1-1; maybe TRBD1 (5 bases). The V end lost 8 bases, the J end lost 6 bases, and 7 bases lay between the germline ends. The CDR3 length is 10 residues. CDR1 is SEHNR and CDR2 is FQNEAQ in the germline V gene (reference sequence). The CDR3 spells CASGGAEAFF. The CDR3 nucleotides are TGTGCCAGCGGGGGGGCTGAAGCTTTCTTT.

The rearrangement uses TRBV4-2 and TRBJ2-5; 13 nucleotides line up with TRBD2. The CDR3 runs to 18 residues. V lost 0 bases, J lost 1 base, and 5 bases stayed unmatched. Germline V gives CDR1 LGHNA, CDR2 YNFKEQ. The CDR3: CASSQELAGGPSQETQYF. CDR3 sequence (DNA): TGTGCCAGCAGCCAAGAACTAGCGGGGGGGCCTTCCCAAGAGACCCAGTACTTC.

The rearrangement uses TRBV6-1 and TRBJ2-1; D is perhaps TRBD2 (6 bases). The V gene lost 5 bases and the J gene lost 0 bases, with 11 bases spanning the gap. Germline-derived CDR1 and CDR2 are MNHNS and SASEGT. This CDR3 spans 15 amino acids. The DNA for the CDR3 is TGTGCCAGCAGTCGGCTAGCGCGCTCCTACAATGAGCAGTTCTTC. Translating gives CASSRLARSYNEQFF.

The rearrangement uses TRBV10-3 and TRBJ2-5, with D perhaps matching TRBD1 (6 bases). This CDR3 is 16 amino acids long. The V gene lost 0 bases and the J gene lost 4 bases, with 15 bases spanning the gap. Germline V gene data show CDR1 as ENHRY and CDR2 as SYGVKD. The CDR3 reads CAISESGQGNRETQYF. The CDR3 nucleotides read TGTGCCATCAGTGAGTCGGGGCAGGGGAATAGAGAGACCCAGTACTTC.

This clone was observed a few times. This sequence joins TRBV19 and TRBJ1-5, with no clear D. The CDR3 totals 13 residues. Trimming left V 0 bases short and J 6 bases short, with 6 bases between. CDR1 and CDR2 (germline): LNHDA, SQIVND (reference sequence). Here the CDR3 DNA reads TGTGCCAGTAGTATAGATCGGACTCAGCCCCAGCATTTT. This gives the protein CASSIDRTQPQHF.

The chain combines TRBV5-1 with TRBJ2-1; 9 nucleotides match TRBD2. CDR3 length: 17 amino acids. The V and J ends lost 4 bases and 0 bases, in that order; junction bases with no gene match: 8. Germline loops: CDR1 SGHRS, CDR2 YFSETQ. DNA of the CDR3: TGCGCCAGCAGCCTAACGACTAGCGGAAGCTCCTACAATGAGCAGTTCTTC. Amino acids: CASSLTTSGSSYNEQFF.

The gene calls are TRBV6-5 and TRBJ2-7, with 9 positions matching TRBD2. Germline values: CDR1 MNHEY, CDR2 SVGAGI. The CDR3 consists of 15 residues. After removal of 6 bases from V and 2 bases from J, the junction contained 8 bases not matched to a gene. CDR3 protein: CASSSTGGRAYEQYF. CDR3 nucleotides: TGTGCCAGCAGCTCCACGGGCGGGAGGGCCTACGAGCAGTACTTC.

V gene TRBV19 combines with J gene TRBJ1-3; perhaps TRBD1 as D (6 bases). The CDR3 length is 16 residues. Germline values: CDR1 LNHDA, CDR2 SQIVND (reference sequence). V was trimmed by 4 bases and J by 0 bases, leaving 13 bases between them. Here the CDR3 DNA reads TGTGCCAGTAGTAAAACAGGGACTTTCTCTGGAAACACCATATATTTT. Residues: CASSKTGTFSGNTIYF.

In this sample, this clone turned up once. The genes are TRBV14 and TRBJ2-1; D is unresolved. The V end lost 1 base, the J end lost 13 bases, and 8 bases lay between the germline ends. Germline V gene sequence: CDR1 SGHDN, CDR2 FVKESK. The CDR3 spans 11 residues. CDR3 coding DNA: TGTGCCAGCAGCCAAGGCGGACCCCAGTTCTTC. Protein: CASSQGGPQFF.

The V call is TRBV2, the J call TRBJ1-5; 8 nucleotides line up with TRBD1. Per germline, CDR1 SNHLY and CDR2 FYNNEI. The ends lost 6 bases at V and 7 bases at J; junction bases unmatched: 2. This CDR3 has 12 residues. Here the CDR3 DNA reads TGTGCCAGCAGCCAGGGGGCCCAGCCCCAGCATTTT. It specifies CASSQGAQPQHF. Looking up the rest from reference TRBV2 and TRBJ1-5 gives the full variable domain: EPEVTQTPSHQVTQMGQEVILRCVPISNHLYFYWYRQILGQKVEFLVSFYNNEISEKSEIFDDQFSVERPDGSNFTLKIRSTKLEDSAMYFCASSQGAQPQHFGDGTRLSIL.

V and J are TRBV7-2 and TRBJ2-5; 9 bases are shared with TRBD2. Germline CDR1 reads SGHTA; CDR2 reads FQGNSA. The CDR3 is 15 residues long. With V trimmed by 2 bases and J by 3 bases, 4 bases remained unmatched. The CDR3 reads CASSLTLAGKETQYF. As DNA, the CDR3 is TGTGCCAGCAGCTTAACTCTAGCGGGGAAAGAGACCCAGTACTTC.

The CDR3 loop is CASSLFGNQPQHF. The CDR3 DNA sequence: TGTGCCAGCAGCTTGTTCGGGAATCAGCCCCAGCATTTT. V usage is TRBV5-4 and J usage is TRBJ1-5; D is unresolved. This CDR3 has 13 residues. The ends were cut back, 1 base at V and 4 bases at J, with 6 bases in the middle. Germline assignment: CDR1 SGHNT and CDR2 YYREEE (reference sequence).

This clone was observed once. The chain links TRBV5-5 to TRBJ2-7; TRBD1 is a possible D gene (7 bases). CDR1 and CDR2 from the germline V gene are SGHKS and YYEKEE (reference sequence). The CDR3 sequence is 16 residues long. The V end lost 0 bases, the J end lost 3 bases, and 16 bases lay between the germline ends. This CDR3 is CASSLAGQEGSYEQYF. CDR3 bases: TGTGCCAGCAGCTTGGCCGGACAGGAGGGGAGCTACGAGCAGTACTTC.

The chain has TRBV9 and TRBJ2-3; D is unresolved. V dropped 3 bases and J dropped 2 bases, with 13 bases sitting between them. The CDR3 covers 15 residues. Germline CDR1 SGDLS, CDR2 YYNGEE. This CDR3 reads CASSAMPSPTDTQYF. The CDR3 bases are TGTGCCAGCAGCGCCATGCCCTCCCCCACAGATACGCAGTATTTT.

This clone has a handful of counts. V usage is TRBV18 and J usage is TRBJ2-3, with D perhaps matching TRBD2 (6 bases). This CDR3 has 14 amino acids. From germline, CDR1 is KGHSH and CDR2 LQKENI. The V and J ends lost 6 bases and 1 base respectively, with 11 bases between them. This chain's CDR3 is CASSKRRGTDTQYF. The CDR3, as DNA: TGTGCCAGCTCCAAAAGGAGGGGCACAGATACGCAGTATTTT.

The chain joins TRBV14 to TRBJ2-1; 8 positions agree with TRBD2. Germline V gives CDR1 SGHDN, CDR2 FVKESK. Trimming at V came to 2 bases and at J to 7 bases, leaving 16 bases not matched to a gene. The CDR3 contains 18 residues. CDR3 region: CASSQWLGREGQINEQFF. DNA of the CDR3: TGTGCCAGCAGCCAATGGCTGGGACGGGAGGGCCAGATTAATGAGCAGTTCTTC.

V and J are TRBV19 and TRBJ1-5; a weak D match, TRBD1 (5 bases). There are 15 residues in the CDR3. Germline V gene data show CDR1 as LNHDA and CDR2 as SQIVND (reference sequence). Trimming cost V 0 bases and J 1 base, with 7 bases left between them. CDR3 sequence (DNA): TGTGCCAGTAGTATAGAAGGGGTAAGCAATCAGCCCCAGCATTTT. Translation gives CASSIEGVSNQPQHF.

The rearrangement joins TRBV10-3 to TRBJ2-5; D gene ambiguous. Germline values: CDR1 ENHRY, CDR2 SYGVKD. The CDR3 is 13 amino acids. Trimming pared 7 bases from V and 1 base from J, leaving 10 bases between. CDR3 amino acids: CAINSDIQETQYF. DNA for the CDR3: TGTGCCATCAACTCAGACATCCAAGAGACCCAGTACTTC.

This chain connects TRBV5-4 to TRBJ2-2; D is perhaps TRBD2 (6 bases). Germline V gene sequence: CDR1 SGHNT, CDR2 YYREEE (reference sequence). Trimming cost V 2 bases and J 4 bases, with 9 bases left between them. This CDR3 comprises 14 residues. The CDR3 protein is CASSFAGSTGELFF. The CDR3 nucleotides read TGTGCCAGCAGCTTCGCGGGGAGCACCGGGGAGCTGTTTTTT.

The rearrangement joins TRBV7-2 to TRBJ2-3; 7 positions agree with TRBD1. The CDR3 has 12 residues. With 1 base clipped from V and 8 bases from J, the junction kept 0 bases outside the gene matches. Looked up from germline, CDR1 is SGHTA and CDR2 is FQGNSA. CDR3 in amino acids: CASSLDRGTQYF. CDR3 nucleotide sequence: TGTGCCAGCAGCTTAGACAGGGGTACGCAGTATTTT.

The chain links TRBV4-2 to TRBJ2-7, with TRBD1 matching over 8 bases. Unmatched junction bases numbered 4, after V lost 0 bases and J lost 6 bases. Germline V gives CDR1 LGHNA, CDR2 YNFKEQ. CDR3 length: 14 amino acids. CDR3 bases: TGTGCCAGCAGCCAAGATGGAACAGGGGGCGAGCAGTACTTC. It specifies CASSQDGTGGEQYF.

The chain employs TRBV6-6 and TRBJ2-2; 13 positions agree with TRBD2. Per germline, CDR1 MNHNY and CDR2 SVGAGI (reference sequence). The junction had 7 bases not matched to a gene; V was cut back by 5 bases and J by 7 bases. The CDR3 contains 16 residues. The CDR3 DNA sequence: TGTGCCAGCAGTACGACTAGCGGGGGGACGGGCGGGGAGCTGTTTTTT. Amino acids: CASSTTSGGTGGELFF.

The V call is TRBV2, the J call TRBJ2-1; 14 nucleotides agree with TRBD2. V lost 6 bases, J lost 8 bases, and 0 bases stayed unmatched. Germline CDR1 and CDR2: SNHLY and FYNNEI. CDR3 length: 13 amino acids. CDR3 sequence reads: CASRTSGGDEQFF. CDR3 coding DNA: TGTGCCAGCAGGACTAGCGGGGGGGATGAGCAGTTCTTC. The whole variable domain, filled in from reference TRBV2 and TRBJ2-1, reads EPEVTQTPSHQVTQMGQEVILRCVPISNHLYFYWYRQILGQKVEFLVSFYNNEISEKSEIFDDQFSVERPDGSNFTLKIRSTKLEDSAMYFCASRTSGGDEQFFGPGTRLTVL.

CDR3 in DNA: TGTGCCAGCAGGGGTACAGGCGAGACCCAGTACTTC. Protein sequence: CASRGTGETQYF. The chain is built from TRBV6-1 and TRBJ2-5; possible D gene TRBD1, 5 bases. The CDR3 is made up of 12 amino acids. Germline-derived CDR1 and CDR2 are MNHNS and SASEGT. Trimming pared 6 bases from V and 5 bases from J, leaving 10 bases between.

This clone was seen just once. The CDR3 is CASRNDRGGNQPQHF. CDR3 DNA sequence: TGTGCCAGTAGGAACGACAGGGGCGGCAATCAGCCCCAGCATTTT. This chain connects TRBV19 to TRBJ1-5; 8 nucleotides align to TRBD1. The CDR3 loop spans 15 amino acids. The V segment lost 6 bases and the J segment 2 bases; nucleotides outside the gene matches: 6. Germline V gene data show CDR1 as LNHDA and CDR2 as SQIVND (reference sequence).